Shown below are 4 T cell receptor beta chains from a single sample sequenced in a study of CD4+ T cells in melanoma. TCRdb's table, derived via immunoSEQ multiplex PCR, lists solely in-frame clones and lacks some. The sample lists around 130,000 clones, over 90% occurring once. The receptors come from a human donor with melanoma.

The chain has TRBV5-4 and TRBJ1-6; D call uncertain. V lost 9 bases to trimming and J lost 7 bases, with 20 bases between them. Per the germline V gene, CDR1 is SGHNT and CDR2 is YYREEE (reference sequence). The CDR3 spans 15 residues. The CDR3 protein is CAIKEREGINSPLHF. The CDR3 DNA reads as TGTGCCATCAAAGAAAGGGAGGGAATCAATTCACCCCTCCACTTT.

The chain links TRBV30 to TRBJ2-5; possible D gene TRBD2, 6 bases. Germline CDR1 reads GTSNPN; CDR2 reads SVGIG (reference sequence). The CDR3 runs to 12 residues. V was clipped by 3 bases and J by 5 bases, with 10 bases between them. The CDR3 loop reads CAWRGGGETQYF. The CDR3 DNA reads as TGTGCCTGGAGGGGGGGAGGTGAGACCCAGTACTTC.

The CDR3 here is CASTGDRPDHYGYTF. For the CDR3, the DNA is TGCGCCAGCACCGGGGACAGGCCGGACCATTATGGCTACACCTTC. The V and J genes are TRBV5-1 and TRBJ1-2; 8 nucleotides line up with TRBD1. The CDR3 sequence is 15 residues long. The germline V gene has CDR1 SGHRS and CDR2 YFSETQ. After removal of 6 bases from V and 5 bases from J, the junction contained 12 bases not matched to a gene.

J is TRBJ1-6 and V is TRBV18; a weak D match, TRBD1 (5 bases). This CDR3 comprises 15 residues. The germline CDR1 and CDR2 sequences are KGHSH and LQKENI. Trimming pared 5 bases from V and 7 bases from J, leaving 15 bases between. The CDR3 sequence is CASSLSGPLNSPLHF. CDR3 DNA sequence: TGTGCCAGCTCATTATCGGGACCGCTAAATTCACCCCTCCACTTT.